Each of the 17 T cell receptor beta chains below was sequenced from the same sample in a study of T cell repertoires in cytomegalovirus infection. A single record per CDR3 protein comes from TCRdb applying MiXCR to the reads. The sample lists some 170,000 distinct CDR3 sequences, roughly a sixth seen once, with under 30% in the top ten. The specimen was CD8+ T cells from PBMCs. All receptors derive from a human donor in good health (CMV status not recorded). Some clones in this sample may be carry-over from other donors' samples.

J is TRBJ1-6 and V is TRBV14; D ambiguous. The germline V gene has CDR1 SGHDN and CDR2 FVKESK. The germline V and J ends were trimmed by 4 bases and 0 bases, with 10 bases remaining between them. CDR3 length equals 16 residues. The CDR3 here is CASSPLLSSYNSPLHF. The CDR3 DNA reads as TGTGCCAGCAGCCCGCTTCTCAGCTCCTATAATTCACCCCTCCACTTT. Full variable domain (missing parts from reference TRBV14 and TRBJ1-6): EAGVTQFPSHSVIEKGQTVTLRCDPISGHDNLYWYRRVMGKEIKFLLHFVKESKQDESGMPNNRFLAERTGGTYSTLKVQPAELEDSGVYFCASSPLLSSYNSPLHFGNGTRLTVT.

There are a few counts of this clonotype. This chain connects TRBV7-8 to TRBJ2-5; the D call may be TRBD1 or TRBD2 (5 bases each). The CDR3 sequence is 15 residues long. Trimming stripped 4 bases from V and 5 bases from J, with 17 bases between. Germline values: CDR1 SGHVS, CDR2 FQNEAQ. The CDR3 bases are TGTGCCAGCAGCTCCCACCAGAGGGACCGGGAGACCCAGTACTTC. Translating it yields CASSSHQRDRETQYF.

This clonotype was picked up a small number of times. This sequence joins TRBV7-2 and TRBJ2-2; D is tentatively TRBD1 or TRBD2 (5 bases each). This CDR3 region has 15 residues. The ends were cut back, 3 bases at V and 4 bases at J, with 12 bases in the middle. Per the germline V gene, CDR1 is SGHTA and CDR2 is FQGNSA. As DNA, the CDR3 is TGTGCCAGCAGCTTCCCGGGACGGGGCACCGGGGAGCTGTTTTTT. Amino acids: CASSFPGRGTGELFF.

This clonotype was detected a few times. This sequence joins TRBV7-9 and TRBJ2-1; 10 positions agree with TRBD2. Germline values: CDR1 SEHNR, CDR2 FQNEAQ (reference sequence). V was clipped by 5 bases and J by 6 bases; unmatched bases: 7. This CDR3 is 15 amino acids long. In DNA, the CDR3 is TGTGCCAGCAGCCACCGGACTAGCGGTACCAATGAGCAGTTCTTC. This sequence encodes CASSHRTSGTNEQFF.

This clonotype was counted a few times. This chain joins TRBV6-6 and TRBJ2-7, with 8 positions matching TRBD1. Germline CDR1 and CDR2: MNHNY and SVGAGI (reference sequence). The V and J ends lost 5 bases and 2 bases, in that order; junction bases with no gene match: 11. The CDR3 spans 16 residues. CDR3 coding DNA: TGTGCCAGCAGTCACCAGCCGGGACAGGAAGCCTACGAGCAGTACTTC. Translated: CASSHQPGQEAYEQYF.

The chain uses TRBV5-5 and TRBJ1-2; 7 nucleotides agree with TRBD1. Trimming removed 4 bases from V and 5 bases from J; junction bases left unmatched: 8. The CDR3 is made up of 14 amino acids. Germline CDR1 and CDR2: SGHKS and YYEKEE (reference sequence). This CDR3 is CASSAYRGGYGYTF. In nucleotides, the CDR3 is TGTGCCAGCAGCGCCTACAGGGGAGGGTATGGCTACACCTTC.

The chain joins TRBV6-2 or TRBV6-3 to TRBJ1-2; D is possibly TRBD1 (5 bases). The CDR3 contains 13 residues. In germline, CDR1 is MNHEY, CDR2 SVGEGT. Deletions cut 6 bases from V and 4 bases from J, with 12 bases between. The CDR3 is CASSGHHTYGYTF. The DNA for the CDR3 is TGTGCCAGCAGCGGACACCACACCTATGGCTACACCTTC.

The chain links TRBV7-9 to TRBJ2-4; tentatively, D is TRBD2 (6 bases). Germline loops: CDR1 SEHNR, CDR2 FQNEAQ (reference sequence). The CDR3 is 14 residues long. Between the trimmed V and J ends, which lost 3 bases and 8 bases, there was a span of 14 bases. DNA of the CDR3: TGTGCCAGCAGCTTCCCGGAGGGGTTTGACATTCAGTACTTC. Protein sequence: CASSFPEGFDIQYF.

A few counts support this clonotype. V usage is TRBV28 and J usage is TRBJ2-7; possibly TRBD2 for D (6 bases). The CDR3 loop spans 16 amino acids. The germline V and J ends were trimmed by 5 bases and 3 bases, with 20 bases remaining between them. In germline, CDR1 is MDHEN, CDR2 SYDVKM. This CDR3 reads CASSIGTGGALYEQYF. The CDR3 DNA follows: TGTGCCAGCAGTATCGGGACGGGCGGGGCCCTCTACGAGCAGTACTTC.

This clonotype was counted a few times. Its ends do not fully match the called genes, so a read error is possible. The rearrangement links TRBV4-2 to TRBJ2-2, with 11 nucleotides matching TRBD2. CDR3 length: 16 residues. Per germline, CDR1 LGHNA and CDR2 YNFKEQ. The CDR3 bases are TGTGCCAGCAGCGAGACTAGCGGGGCGAACTCCGGGGAGCTGTTTTTT. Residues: CASSETSGANSGELFF.

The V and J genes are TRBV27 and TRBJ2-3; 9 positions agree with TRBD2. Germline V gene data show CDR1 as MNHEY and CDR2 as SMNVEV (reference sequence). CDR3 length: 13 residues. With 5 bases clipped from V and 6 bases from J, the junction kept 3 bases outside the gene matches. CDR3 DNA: TGTGCCAGCAGTGTGGGACTAGCTGATACGCAGTATTTT. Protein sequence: CASSVGLADTQYF.

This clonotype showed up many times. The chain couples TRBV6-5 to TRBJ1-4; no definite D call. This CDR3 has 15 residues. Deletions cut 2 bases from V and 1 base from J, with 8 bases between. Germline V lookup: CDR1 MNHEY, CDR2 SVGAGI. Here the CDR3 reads CASSYVEGTNEKLFF. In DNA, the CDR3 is TGTGCCAGCAGTTACGTCGAGGGAACTAATGAAAAACTGTTTTTT.

The CDR3 here is CASSFGSENQPQHF. The CDR3 coding sequence is TGTGCCAGCAGTTTCGGGTCAGAAAATCAGCCCCAGCATTTT. V is TRBV12-3 or TRBV12-4 and J is TRBJ1-5, with no clear D. Trimming pared 3 bases from V and 4 bases from J, leaving 10 bases between. The CDR3 sequence is 14 residues long.

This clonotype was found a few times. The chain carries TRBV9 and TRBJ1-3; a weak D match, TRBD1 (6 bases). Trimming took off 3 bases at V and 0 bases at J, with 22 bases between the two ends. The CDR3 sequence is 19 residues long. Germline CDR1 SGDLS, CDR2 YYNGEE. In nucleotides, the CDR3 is TGTGCCAGCAGCGACGAACAGGGACACCCGGATATCTCTGGAAACACCATATATTTT. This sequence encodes CASSDEQGHPDISGNTIYF.

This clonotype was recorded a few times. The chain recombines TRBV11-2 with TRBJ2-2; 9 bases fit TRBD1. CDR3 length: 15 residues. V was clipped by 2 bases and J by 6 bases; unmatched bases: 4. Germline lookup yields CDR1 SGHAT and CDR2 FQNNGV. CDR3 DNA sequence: TGTGCCAGCAGCTTATGGACAGGGGCGGCCGGGGAGCTGTTTTTT. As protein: CASSLWTGAAGELFF.

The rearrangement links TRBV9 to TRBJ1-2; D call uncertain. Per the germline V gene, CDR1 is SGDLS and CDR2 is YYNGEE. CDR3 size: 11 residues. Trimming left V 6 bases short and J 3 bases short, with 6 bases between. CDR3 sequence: CASTGYYGYTF. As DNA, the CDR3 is TGTGCCAGCACAGGTTACTATGGCTACACCTTC.

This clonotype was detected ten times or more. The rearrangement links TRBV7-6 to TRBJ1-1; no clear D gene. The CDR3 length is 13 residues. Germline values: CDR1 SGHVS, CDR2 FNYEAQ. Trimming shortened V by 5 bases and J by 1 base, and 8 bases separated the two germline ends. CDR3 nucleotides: TGTGCCAGCAGCGAAACAGCGAACACTGAAGCTTTCTTT. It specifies CASSETANTEAFF.